The sequence of this T cell receptor beta chain was determined in a study of T cells in Graves' hyperthyroidism and ophthalmopathy. Broader study findings: Most expanded thyroid clonotypes above 0.001 recurred in blood.

Regions amplified from RNA transcripts were the TCR beta CDR3 regions. Researchers ran a first-round RT-PCR on the TCR CDR3 using the HTBI primer set. Via MiXCR, TCRdb re-called the multiplex PCR reads, giving one row per CDR3 protein. The repertoire consists of around 340,000 distinct CDR3 sequences, with around a fifth occurring once and the leading ten covering less than 65%. Note on this clonotype: Its antigen is not identified.

Newly diagnosed patients aged 18 to 65 had hyperthyroidism of under 2 months' duration. It was uncontrolled infection, other autoimmune disease, pregnancy or lactation that excluded patients. For the diagnoses, clinical symptoms, serum thyroxine and TRAb, thyroid ultrasound and orbital computed tomography were used. Germline values: CDR1 MGHDK, CDR2 SYGVNS. V dropped 4 bases and J dropped 4; count of bases not matched to a gene: 11. This CDR3 spans 16 amino acids. The chain employs TRBV25-1 and TRBJ2-7; 9 bases agree with TRBD2. The clonotype comes from a woman aged 50 to 65 with Graves' hyperthyroidism. The sequenced sample consisted of blood. CDR3 nucleotide sequence: TGTGCCAGCAGTGGAGGAGGCGGGAGGGCCAGGTACGAGCAGTACTTC. Translation: CASSGGGGRARYEQYF.